These 26 T cell receptor beta chains share one sample of origin, sequenced in a study of blood T cells in healthy people across ages. For the second PCR, which ran for 7 to 11 cycles, a sample-barcoded 5' primer and a J-beta primer mix were used. TCRdb reprocessed the 5' RACE reads with MiXCR, giving one entry per CDR3 protein. Of more than 750,000 distinct CDR3 sequences listed, approximately 32% were seen once; the top ten hold more than 8.5%. These records were also assigned to another study, of T cells of mothers and their children.

Sequencing was done on a sample of blood. These receptor sequences come from a woman aged 40 to 49 in good health.

The rearrangement uses TRBV4-2 and TRBJ2-1; 10 bases agree with TRBD2. The germline gives CDR1 LGHNA, CDR2 YNFKEQ. J lost 4 bases, V lost 2 bases, and 8 bases had no gene match. The CDR3 has 17 residues. CDR3 bases: TGTGCCAGCAGCCAAAGGGCTAGCGGGGGACCTTACAATGAGCAGTTCTTC. Residues: CASSQRASGGPYNEQFF.

The gene calls are TRBV15 and TRBJ2-1; TRBD2 aligns across 11 bases. This CDR3 contains 15 residues. Germline V gene sequence: CDR1 LNHNV, CDR2 YYDKDF (reference sequence). The J segment lost 0 bases and the V segment lost 9 bases, leaving 4 bases of the junction unmatched. The CDR3 sequence: CATTSGGSSYNEQFF. CDR3 sequence (DNA): TGTGCCACAACTAGCGGGGGAAGCTCCTACAATGAGCAGTTCTTC.

V and J are TRBV12-3 or TRBV12-4 and TRBJ1-2, with a weak D call TRBD1 (5 bases). The V and J ends lost 6 bases and 8 bases respectively, with 13 bases between them. CDR3 size: 12 residues. DNA for the CDR3: TGTGCCAGCAGCCCCGTTGGGGGAGGCTACACCTTC. Protein sequence: CASSPVGGGYTF.

In this sample, this clonotype turned up many times. This rearrangement joins TRBV7-9 to TRBJ2-7, with D perhaps matching TRBD1 (5 bases). V dropped 5 bases and J dropped 2 bases, with 16 bases sitting between them. Germline V gives CDR1 SEHNR, CDR2 FQNEAQ (reference sequence). The CDR3 sequence is 15 residues long. The CDR3 here is CASSLVGSGPYEQYF. DNA for the CDR3: TGTGCCAGCAGCCTAGTCGGGTCAGGGCCCTACGAGCAGTACTTC.

The V gene is TRBV12-3 or TRBV12-4, the J gene TRBJ1-2; TRBD1 matches at 7 bases. CDR3 length equals 13 residues. With V trimmed by 10 bases and J by 3 bases, 8 bases remained unmatched. The CDR3 reads CATAGGGDYGYTF. The CDR3 coding sequence is TGTGCCACCGCGGGAGGGGGCGACTATGGCTACACCTTC.

This clonotype came up a few times. The rearrangement uses TRBV12-3 or TRBV12-4 and TRBJ2-1; D call uncertain. The germline V and J ends were trimmed by 0 bases and 3 bases, with 12 bases remaining between them. This CDR3 is built from 16 residues. The CDR3 DNA reads TGTGCCAGCAGTTTAGCGCGGTTGGGGAACTACAATGAGCAGTTCTTC. This gives the protein CASSLARLGNYNEQFF.

The rearrangement links TRBV9 to TRBJ2-1; D uncertain. Per the germline V gene, CDR1 is SGDLS and CDR2 is YYNGEE. There are 15 residues in the CDR3. V was cut by 4 bases and J by 2 bases, with 13 bases left in between. The CDR3 nucleotides read TGTGCCAGCAGCCCCGGCGGCGGCACCTACAATGAGCAGTTCTTC. This translates into CASSPGGGTYNEQFF.

The sample holds many counts of this clonotype. V and J are TRBV19 and TRBJ2-7; 10 bases fit TRBD1. This CDR3 comprises 13 residues. After removal of 3 bases from V and 5 bases from J, the junction contained 1 base not matched to a gene. Germline CDR1 LNHDA, CDR2 SQIVND (reference sequence). The CDR3, as DNA: TGTGCCAGTAGTATCGGACAGGGGGACGAGCAGTACTTC. It is translated as CASSIGQGDEQYF.

The table lists this clonotype with a few counts. The chain couples TRBV20-1 to TRBJ2-1; D possibly corresponds to TRBD2 (6 bases). CDR3 size: 15 residues. Between the trimmed V and J ends, which lost 6 bases and 3 bases, there was a span of 18 bases. CDR1 is DFQATT, CDR2 SNEGSKA, per germline (reference sequence). The CDR3: CSAREAGQFYNEQFF. In DNA, the CDR3 is TGCAGTGCCCGAGAGGCGGGGCAGTTCTACAATGAGCAGTTCTTC.

This clonotype was picked up many times. V usage is TRBV28 and J usage is TRBJ2-1; TRBD2 aligns across 10 bases. V shed 6 bases and J 2 bases; nucleotides not matched to a gene: 4. The CDR3 is made up of 15 amino acids. Germline CDR1 and CDR2: MDHEN and SYDVKM. DNA of the CDR3: TGTGCCAGCAGGGCTAGCGGGGGCACCTACAATGAGCAGTTCTTC. This gives the protein CASRASGGTYNEQFF.

In its sample, this clonotype was seen many times. The chain is built from TRBV29-1 and TRBJ2-1; 8 bases map to TRBD1. V shed 4 bases and J 9 bases; nucleotides not matched to a gene: 8. CDR1 and CDR2 from the germline V gene are SQVTM and ANQGSEA. The CDR3 loop spans 13 amino acids. The CDR3 region has the DNA TGCAGCGTTGGTCAGGGGGCGGTTTCTGAGCAGTTCTTC. Residues: CSVGQGAVSEQFF.

The chain carries TRBV27 and TRBJ2-1; perhaps TRBD2 as D (5 bases). TRBJ2-7 matches the DNA end more closely, so the J call is doubtful. The CDR3 runs to 13 residues. Looked up from germline, CDR1 is MNHEY and CDR2 is SMNVEV (reference sequence). The CDR3 coding sequence is TGTGCCAGCAGTATCCGGACTGACTTTGAGCAGTACTTC. This sequence encodes CASSIRTDFEQYF.

The chain recombines TRBV28 with TRBJ2-3; D unresolved. Per the germline V gene, CDR1 is MDHEN and CDR2 is SYDVKM. CDR3 length equals 15 residues. Trimming took 2 bases from V and 3 from J, leaving 12 bases between them. The CDR3 loop reads CASSLTGLDTDTQYF. The CDR3 DNA is TGTGCCAGCAGTTTAACGGGCTTGGATACAGATACGCAGTATTTT. Combining the CDR3 with reference TRBV28 and TRBJ2-3 gives the whole variable domain DVKVTQSSRYLVKRTGEKVFLECVQDMDHENMFWYRQDPGLGLRLIYFSYDVKMKEKGDIPEGYSVSREKKERFSLILESASTNQTSMYLCASSLTGLDTDTQYFGPGTRLTVL.

This clonotype was counted once. Being one base from a much bigger clone, this may be a read error. The genes are TRBV5-1 and TRBJ2-7; D tentatively reads TRBD1 or TRBD2 (6 bases each). V lost 3 bases, J lost 6 bases, and 19 bases lay in between. Germline V lookup: CDR1 SGHRS, CDR2 YFSETQ. The CDR3 is 15 amino acids. The CDR3 DNA is TGCGCCAGCAGCTGGAGGGCAGGGGAAGGAGGCGAGCAGTACTTC. Protein product: CASSWRAGEGGEQYF.

This clonotype was found a few times. The chain joins TRBV14 to TRBJ2-7; no firm D call. This CDR3 region has 14 residues. Trimming removed 1 base from V and 4 bases from J, with 11 bases in between. CDR1 is SGHDN and CDR2 is FVKESK in the germline V gene. CDR3 protein: CASSQGGRLYEQYF. In DNA form, the CDR3 reads TGTGCCAGCAGCCAAGGTGGCAGACTTTACGAGCAGTACTTC.

The chain employs TRBV2 and TRBJ2-1; no definite D call. Germline values: CDR1 SNHLY, CDR2 FYNNEI. The CDR3 contains 13 residues. This CDR3 reads CVGRQDTYNEQFF. CDR3 bases: TGTGTCGGCCGGCAGGATACCTACAATGAGCAGTTCTTC.

This clonotype has just a few counts. The rearrangement links TRBV28 to TRBJ2-4, with 8 positions matching TRBD1. This CDR3 has 17 amino acids. Germline CDR1 is MDHEN and CDR2 is SYDVKM. After removal of 1 base from V and 2 bases from J, the junction contained 7 bases not matched to a gene. The CDR3 DNA sequence: TGTGCCAGCAGTTTATTGGACAGGGTCCTACCCAAAAACATTCAGTACTTC. Translated, it gives CASSLLDRVLPKNIQYF.

The rearrangement uses TRBV7-9 and TRBJ1-4; no definite D call. Germline values: CDR1 SEHNR, CDR2 FQNEAQ (reference sequence). The CDR3 extends over 13 amino acids. The V and J ends lost 6 bases and 8 bases respectively, with 13 bases between them. DNA of the CDR3: TGTGCCAGCAGGAGACAAGGATCGGAAAAACTGTTTTTT. The encoded protein is CASRRQGSEKLFF.

The chain combines TRBV3-1 with TRBJ1-2; 9 positions match TRBD1. CDR3 length equals 13 residues. V dropped 4 bases and J dropped 7; count of bases not matched to a gene: 4. Germline V CDR1 and CDR2: LGHDT, YNNKEL (reference sequence). The chain's CDR3 is CASSPGQGPGYTF. The CDR3 DNA reads TGTGCCAGCAGCCCGGGACAGGGACCTGGCTACACCTTC.

Ten or more counts support this clonotype. The chain uses TRBV7-2 and TRBJ1-5, with a tentative D call TRBD1 (6 bases). The CDR3 spans 14 residues. V lost 1 base, J lost 11 bases, and 15 bases lay in between. The germline V gene encodes CDR1 SGHTA and CDR2 FQGNSA. The CDR3 DNA is TGTGCCAGCAGCTTAGAAGGGGGGGTAGGGACCCAGCATTTT. Protein product: CASSLEGGVGTQHF.

The rearrangement links TRBV7-9 to TRBJ2-4; TRBD1 or TRBD2 may be the D gene (5 bases each). The CDR3 has 15 residues. The germline V gene has CDR1 SEHNR and CDR2 FQNEAQ (reference sequence). V was pared by 1 base and J by 3 bases, with 10 bases between. Here the CDR3 reads CASSLGGIHKNIQYF. Written as DNA, the CDR3 is TGTGCCAGCAGCTTAGGGGGGATTCACAAAAACATTCAGTACTTC.

Only a few counts were recorded for this clonotype. The CDR3 DNA reads as TGCGCCAGCAGCCAAGATTCAGGGTACCCCTACGAGCAGTACTTC. Translating gives CASSQDSGYPYEQYF. The rearrangement joins TRBV4-3 to TRBJ2-7; D might be TRBD1 (5 bases). With 0 bases removed from V and 2 bases from J, the gap between germline ends came to 11 bases. Germline V gives CDR1 LGHNA, CDR2 YSLEER. The CDR3 contains 15 residues.

This clonotype has more than one count but fewer than ten. The chain employs TRBV5-1 and TRBJ2-3; no clear D gene. Germline CDR1 SGHRS, CDR2 YFSETQ. The CDR3 is made up of 14 amino acids. With 4 bases removed from V and 0 bases from J, the gap between germline ends came to 9 bases. The DNA of the CDR3 is TGCGCCAGCAGCACACTCGTCAGCACAGATACGCAGTATTTT. Translated: CASSTLVSTDTQYF.

The rearrangement joins TRBV5-5 to TRBJ2-7, with 9 positions matching TRBD1. This CDR3 region has 16 residues. V shed 0 bases and J 3 bases; nucleotides not matched to a gene: 7. Germline CDR1 reads SGHKS; CDR2 reads YYEKEE (reference sequence). The CDR3 DNA reads TGTGCCAGCAGCTTGGCCAGGACAGGGGCGGACTACGAGCAGTACTTC. Protein: CASSLARTGADYEQYF.

V and J are TRBV9 and TRBJ1-4; TRBD1 is a possible D gene (5 bases). Trimming took 4 bases from V and 5 from J, leaving 15 bases between them. CDR3 size: 15 residues. Per the germline V gene, CDR1 is SGDLS and CDR2 is YYNGEE. CDR3 amino acids: CASSSSGTANEKLFF. The DNA of the CDR3 is TGTGCCAGCAGCTCGTCCGGGACGGCCAATGAAAAACTGTTTTTT.

This clonotype was found many times. The chain recombines TRBV9 with TRBJ2-5; D perhaps matches TRBD2 (6 bases). Germline V gives CDR1 SGDLS, CDR2 YYNGEE. V gave up 2 bases and J gave up 10 bases, with 15 bases separating them. The CDR3 covers 13 residues. The CDR3 DNA reads as TGTGCCAGCAGCGTTGGGCCTATGGAGGGCCAGTACTTC. This gives the protein CASSVGPMEGQYF.